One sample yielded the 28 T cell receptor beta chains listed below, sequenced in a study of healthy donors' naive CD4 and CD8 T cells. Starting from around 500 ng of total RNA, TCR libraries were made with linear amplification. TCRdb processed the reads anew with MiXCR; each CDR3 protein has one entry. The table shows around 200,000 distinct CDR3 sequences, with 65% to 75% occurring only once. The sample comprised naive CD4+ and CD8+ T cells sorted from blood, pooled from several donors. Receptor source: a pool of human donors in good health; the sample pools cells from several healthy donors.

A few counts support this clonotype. CDR3 nucleotide sequence: TGCAGCGTTGAGGGAACAGGGGGGATTGCAGCTTTCTTT. This gives the protein CSVEGTGGIAAFF. This chain joins TRBV29-1 and TRBJ1-1, with TRBD1 identical over 8 bases. Trimming cost V 3 bases and J 10 bases; bases outside gene matches: 10. Germline V lookup: CDR1 SQVTM, CDR2 ANQGSEA. This CDR3 spans 13 amino acids.

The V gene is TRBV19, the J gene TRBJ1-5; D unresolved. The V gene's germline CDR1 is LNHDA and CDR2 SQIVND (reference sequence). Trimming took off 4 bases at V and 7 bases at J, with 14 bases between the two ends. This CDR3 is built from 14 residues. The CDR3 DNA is TGTGCCAGTAGTACCCACCGGGCAGACCAGCCCCAGCATTTT. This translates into CASSTHRADQPQHF.

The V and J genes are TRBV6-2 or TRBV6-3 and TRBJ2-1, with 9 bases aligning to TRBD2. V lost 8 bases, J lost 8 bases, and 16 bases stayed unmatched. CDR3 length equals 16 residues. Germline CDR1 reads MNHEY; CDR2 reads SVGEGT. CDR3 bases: TGTGCCAGCCTAAGGGTAGCGGGAGTGCACCTGTATGAGCAGTTCTTC. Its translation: CASLRVAGVHLYEQFF.

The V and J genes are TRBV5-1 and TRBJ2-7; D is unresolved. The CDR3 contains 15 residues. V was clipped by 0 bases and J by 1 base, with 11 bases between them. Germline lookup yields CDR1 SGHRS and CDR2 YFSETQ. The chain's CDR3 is CASSLGTHPSYEQYF. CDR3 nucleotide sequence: TGCGCCAGCAGCTTGGGCACCCACCCGTCCTACGAGCAGTACTTC.

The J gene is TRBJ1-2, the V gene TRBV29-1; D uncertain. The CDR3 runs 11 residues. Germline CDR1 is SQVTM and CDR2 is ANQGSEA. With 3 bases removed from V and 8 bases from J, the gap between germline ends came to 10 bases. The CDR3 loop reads CSVDGVEGYTF. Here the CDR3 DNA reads TGCAGCGTTGACGGGGTGGAGGGCTACACCTTC.

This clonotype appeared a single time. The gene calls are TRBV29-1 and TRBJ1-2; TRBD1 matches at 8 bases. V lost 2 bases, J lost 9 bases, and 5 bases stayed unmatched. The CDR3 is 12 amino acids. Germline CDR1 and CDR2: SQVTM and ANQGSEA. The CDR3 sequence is CSVELGTGSYTF. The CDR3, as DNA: TGCAGCGTTGAACTAGGGACAGGCAGCTACACCTTC.

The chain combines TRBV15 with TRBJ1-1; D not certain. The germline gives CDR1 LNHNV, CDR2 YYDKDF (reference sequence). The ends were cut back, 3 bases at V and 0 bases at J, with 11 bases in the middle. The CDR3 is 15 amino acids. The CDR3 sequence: CATSRREGMNTEAFF. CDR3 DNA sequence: TGTGCCACCAGCAGGCGGGAGGGAATGAACACTGAAGCTTTCTTT.

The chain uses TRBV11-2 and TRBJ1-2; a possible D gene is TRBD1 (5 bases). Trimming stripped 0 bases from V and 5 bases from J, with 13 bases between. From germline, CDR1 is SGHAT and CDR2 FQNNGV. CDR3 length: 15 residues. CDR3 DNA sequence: TGTGCCAGCAGCTTAGATATCAGGGCACCTTATGGCTACACCTTC. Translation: CASSLDIRAPYGYTF.

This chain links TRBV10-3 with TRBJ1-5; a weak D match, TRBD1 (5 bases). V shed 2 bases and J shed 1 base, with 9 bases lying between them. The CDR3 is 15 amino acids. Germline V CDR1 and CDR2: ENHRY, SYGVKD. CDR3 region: CAISEGRASNQPQHF. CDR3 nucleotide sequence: TGTGCCATCAGTGAGGGCAGGGCGAGCAATCAGCCCCAGCATTTT.

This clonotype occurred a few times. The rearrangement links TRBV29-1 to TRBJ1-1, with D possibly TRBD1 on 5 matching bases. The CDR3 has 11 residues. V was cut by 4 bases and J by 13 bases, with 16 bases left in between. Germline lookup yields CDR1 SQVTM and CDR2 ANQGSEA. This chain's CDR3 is CSVVVQGECFF. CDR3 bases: TGCAGCGTTGTCGTGCAAGGGGAATGTTTCTTT.

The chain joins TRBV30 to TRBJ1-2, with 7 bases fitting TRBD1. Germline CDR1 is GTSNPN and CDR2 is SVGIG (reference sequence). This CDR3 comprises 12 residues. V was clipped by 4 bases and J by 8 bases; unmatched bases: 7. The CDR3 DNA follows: TGTGCCTGGAAGGAAGGGGGCGACGGCTACACCTTC. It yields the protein CAWKEGGDGYTF.

The CDR3 loop reads CSARDGSAGSYEQYF. Here the CDR3 DNA reads TGCAGTGCTAGAGATGGGTCGGCTGGTTCCTACGAGCAGTACTTC. The V call is TRBV20-1, the J call TRBJ2-7, with D uncertain. The CDR3 loop spans 15 amino acids. V shed 0 bases and J shed 1 base, with 13 bases lying between them. Per germline, CDR1 DFQATT and CDR2 SNEGSKA (reference sequence).

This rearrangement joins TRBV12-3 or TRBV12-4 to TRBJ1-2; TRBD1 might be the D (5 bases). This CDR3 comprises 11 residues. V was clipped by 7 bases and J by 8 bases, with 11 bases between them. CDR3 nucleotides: TGTGCCAGCACTCAAGGGGACGGCTACACCTTC. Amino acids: CASTQGDGYTF.

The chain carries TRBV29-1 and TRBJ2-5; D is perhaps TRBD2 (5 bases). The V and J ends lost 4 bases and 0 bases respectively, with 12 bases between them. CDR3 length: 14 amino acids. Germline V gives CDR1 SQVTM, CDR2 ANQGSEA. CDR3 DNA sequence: TGCAGCGTTGGACTATCGGCGTACCAAGAGACCCAGTACTTC. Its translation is CSVGLSAYQETQYF. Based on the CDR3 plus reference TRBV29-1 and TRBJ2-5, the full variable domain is SAVISQKPSRDICQRGTSLTIQCQVDSQVTMMFWYRQQPGQSLTLIATANQGSEATYESGFVIDKFPISRPNLTFSTLTVSNMSPEDSSIYLCSVGLSAYQETQYFGPGTRLLVL.

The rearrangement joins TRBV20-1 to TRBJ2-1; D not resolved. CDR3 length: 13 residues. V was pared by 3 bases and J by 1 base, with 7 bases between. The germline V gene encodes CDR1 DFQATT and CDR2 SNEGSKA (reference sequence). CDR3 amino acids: CSASLGSYNEQFF. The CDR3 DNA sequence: TGCAGTGCTAGTTTGGGTTCCTACAATGAGCAGTTCTTC.

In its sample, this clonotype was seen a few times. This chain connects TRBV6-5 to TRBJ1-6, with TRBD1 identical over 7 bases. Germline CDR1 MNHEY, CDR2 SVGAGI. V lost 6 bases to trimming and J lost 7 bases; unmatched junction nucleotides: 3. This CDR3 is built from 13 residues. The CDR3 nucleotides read TGTGCCAGCAGCCCGGGACAGAATTCACCCCTCCACTTT. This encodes CASSPGQNSPLHF.

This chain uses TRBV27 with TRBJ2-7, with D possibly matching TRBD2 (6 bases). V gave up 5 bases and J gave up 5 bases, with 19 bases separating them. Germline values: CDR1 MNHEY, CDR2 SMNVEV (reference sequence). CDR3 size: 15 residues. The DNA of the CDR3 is TGTGCCAGCAGTCCAGACCGGGGACTCACCCACGAGCAGTACTTC. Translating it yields CASSPDRGLTHEQYF.

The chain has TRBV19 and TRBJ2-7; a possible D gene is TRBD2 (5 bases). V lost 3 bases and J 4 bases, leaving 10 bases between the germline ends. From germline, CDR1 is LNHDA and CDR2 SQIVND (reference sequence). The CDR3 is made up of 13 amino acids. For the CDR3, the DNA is TGTGCCAGTAGTATGGTAAGCGGATACGAGCAGTACTTC. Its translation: CASSMVSGYEQYF.

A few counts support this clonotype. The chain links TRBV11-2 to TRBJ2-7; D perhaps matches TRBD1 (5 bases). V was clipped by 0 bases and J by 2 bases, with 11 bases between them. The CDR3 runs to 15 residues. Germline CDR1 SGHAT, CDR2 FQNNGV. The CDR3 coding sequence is TGTGCCAGCAGCTTAGAAGTGACAGAGACCTACGAGCAGTACTTC. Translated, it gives CASSLEVTETYEQYF. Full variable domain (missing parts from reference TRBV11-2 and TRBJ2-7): EAGVAQSPRYKIIEKRQSVAFWCNPISGHATLYWYQQILGQGPKLLIQFQNNGVVDDSQLPKDRFSAERLKGVDSTLKIQPAKLEDSAVYLCASSLEVTETYEQYFGPGTRLTVT.

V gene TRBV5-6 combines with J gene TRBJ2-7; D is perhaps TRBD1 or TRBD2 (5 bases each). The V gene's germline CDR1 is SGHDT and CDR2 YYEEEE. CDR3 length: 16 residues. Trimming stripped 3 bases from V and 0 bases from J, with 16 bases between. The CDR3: CASSSGPRTTSYEQYF. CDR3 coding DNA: TGTGCCAGCAGCTCGGGACCCCGAACGACCTCCTACGAGCAGTACTTC. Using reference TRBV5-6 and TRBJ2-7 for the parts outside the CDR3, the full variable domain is DAGVTQSPTHLIKTRGQQVTLRCSPKSGHDTVSWYQQALGQGPQFIFQYYEEEERQRGNFPDRFSGHQFPNYSSELNVNALLLGDSALYLCASSSGPRTTSYEQYFGPGTRLTVT.

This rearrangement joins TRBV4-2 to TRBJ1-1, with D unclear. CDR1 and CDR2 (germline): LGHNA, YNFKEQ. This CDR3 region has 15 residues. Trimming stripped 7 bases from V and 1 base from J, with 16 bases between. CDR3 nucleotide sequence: TGTGCCAGCACCCGAGAAAATAAGGGGAACACTGAAGCTTTCTTT. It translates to CASTRENKGNTEAFF.

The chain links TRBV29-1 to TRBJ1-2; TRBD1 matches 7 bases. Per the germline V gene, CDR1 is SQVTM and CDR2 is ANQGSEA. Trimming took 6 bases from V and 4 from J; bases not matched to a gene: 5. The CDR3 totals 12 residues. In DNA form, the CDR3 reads TGCAGCGTCCGACAGGGCGGCTATGGCTACACCTTC. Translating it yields CSVRQGGYGYTF.

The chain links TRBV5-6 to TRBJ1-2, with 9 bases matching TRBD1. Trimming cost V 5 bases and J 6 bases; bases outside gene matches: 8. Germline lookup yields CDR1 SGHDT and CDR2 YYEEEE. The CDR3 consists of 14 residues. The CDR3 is CASRHRGQMDGYTF. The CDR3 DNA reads TGTGCCAGCAGGCACAGGGGGCAGATGGATGGCTACACCTTC.

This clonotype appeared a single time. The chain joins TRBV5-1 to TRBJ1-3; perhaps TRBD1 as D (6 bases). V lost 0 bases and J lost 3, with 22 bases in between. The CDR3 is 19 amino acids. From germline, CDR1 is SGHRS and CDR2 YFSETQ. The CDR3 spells CASSLVGPFYRVYGNTIYF. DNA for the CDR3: TGCGCCAGCAGCTTGGTGGGGCCGTTCTACAGGGTTTATGGAAACACCATATATTTT.

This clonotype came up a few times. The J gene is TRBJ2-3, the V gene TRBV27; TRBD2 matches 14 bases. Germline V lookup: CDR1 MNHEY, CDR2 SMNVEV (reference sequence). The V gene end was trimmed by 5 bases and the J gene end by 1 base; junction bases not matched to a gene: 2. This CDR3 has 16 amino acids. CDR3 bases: TGTGCCAGCAGTCTGGGACTAGCGGGAGGCACAGATACGCAGTATTTT. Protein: CASSLGLAGGTDTQYF.

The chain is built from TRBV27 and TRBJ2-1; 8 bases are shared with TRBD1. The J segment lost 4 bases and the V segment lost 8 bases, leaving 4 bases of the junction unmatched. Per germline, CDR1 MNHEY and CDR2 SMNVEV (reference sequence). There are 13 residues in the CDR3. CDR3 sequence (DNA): TGTGCCAGCGAGGACAGGGATTACAATGAGCAGTTCTTC. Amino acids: CASEDRDYNEQFF.

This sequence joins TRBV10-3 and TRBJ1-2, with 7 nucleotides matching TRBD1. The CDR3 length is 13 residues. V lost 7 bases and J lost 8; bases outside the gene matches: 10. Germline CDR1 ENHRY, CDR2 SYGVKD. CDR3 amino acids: CAITTGALGGYTF. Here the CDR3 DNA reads TGTGCCATCACCACAGGGGCATTGGGCGGCTACACCTTC.

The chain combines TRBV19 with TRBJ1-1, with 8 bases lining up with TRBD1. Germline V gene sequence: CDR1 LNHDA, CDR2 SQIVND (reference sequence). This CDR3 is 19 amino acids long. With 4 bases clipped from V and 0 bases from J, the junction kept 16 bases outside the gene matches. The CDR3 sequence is CASSTHGGTGLLMNTEAFF. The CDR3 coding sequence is TGTGCCAGTAGTACCCACGGGGGGACAGGCCTATTAATGAACACTGAAGCTTTCTTT. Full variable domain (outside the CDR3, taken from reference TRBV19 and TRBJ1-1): DGGITQSPKYLFRKEGQNVTLSCEQNLNHDAMYWYRQDPGQGLRLIYYSQIVNDFQKGDIAEGYSVSREKKESFPLTVTSAQKNPTAFYLCASSTHGGTGLLMNTEAFFGQGTRLTVV.